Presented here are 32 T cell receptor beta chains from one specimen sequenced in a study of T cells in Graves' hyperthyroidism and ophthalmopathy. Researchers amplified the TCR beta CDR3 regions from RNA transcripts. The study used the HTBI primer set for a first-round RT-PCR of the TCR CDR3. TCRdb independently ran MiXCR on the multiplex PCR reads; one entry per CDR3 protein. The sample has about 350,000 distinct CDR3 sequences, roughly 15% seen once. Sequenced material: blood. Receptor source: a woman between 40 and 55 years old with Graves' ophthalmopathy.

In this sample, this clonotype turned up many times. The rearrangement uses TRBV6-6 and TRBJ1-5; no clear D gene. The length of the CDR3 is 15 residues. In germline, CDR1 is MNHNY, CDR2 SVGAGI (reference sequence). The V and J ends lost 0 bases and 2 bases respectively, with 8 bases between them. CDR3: CASSYSQVGNQPQHF. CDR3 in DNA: TGTGCCAGCAGTTACTCGCAGGTCGGCAATCAGCCCCAGCATTTT.

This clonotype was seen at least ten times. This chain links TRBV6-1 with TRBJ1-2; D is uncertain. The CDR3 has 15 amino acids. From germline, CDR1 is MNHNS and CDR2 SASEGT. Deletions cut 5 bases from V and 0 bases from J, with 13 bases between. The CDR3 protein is CASSSPAGSNYGYTF. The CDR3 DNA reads TGTGCCAGCAGTTCCCCTGCAGGATCTAACTATGGCTACACCTTC.

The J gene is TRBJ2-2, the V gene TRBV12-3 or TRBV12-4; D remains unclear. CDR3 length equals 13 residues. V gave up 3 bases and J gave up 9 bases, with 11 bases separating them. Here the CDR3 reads CASSFGSHRELFF. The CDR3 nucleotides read TGTGCCAGCAGTTTTGGCAGCCACCGGGAGCTGTTTTTT.

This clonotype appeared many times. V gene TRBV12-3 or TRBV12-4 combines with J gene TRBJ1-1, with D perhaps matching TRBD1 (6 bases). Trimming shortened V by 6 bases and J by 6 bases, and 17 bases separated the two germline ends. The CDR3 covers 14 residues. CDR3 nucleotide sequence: TGTGCCAGCAGAGGACAGTGGGTCGGGGCTGAAGCTTTCTTT. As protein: CASRGQWVGAEAFF.

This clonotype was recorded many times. The CDR3 bases are TGCAGTGCTACAAGAGCAGATACGCAGTATTTT. Its translation is CSATRADTQYF. The chain combines TRBV20-1 with TRBJ2-3, with unresolved D. The CDR3 loop spans 11 amino acids. Trimming removed 4 bases at V and 4 bases at J, with 6 bases between. The germline CDR1 and CDR2 sequences are DFQATT and SNEGSKA (reference sequence).

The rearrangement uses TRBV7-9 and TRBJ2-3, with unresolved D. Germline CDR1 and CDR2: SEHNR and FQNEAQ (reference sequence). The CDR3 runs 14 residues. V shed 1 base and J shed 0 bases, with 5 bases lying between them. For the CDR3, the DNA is TGTGCCAGCAGCTTAGACACTAGCACAGATACGCAGTATTTT. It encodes CASSLDTSTDTQYF.

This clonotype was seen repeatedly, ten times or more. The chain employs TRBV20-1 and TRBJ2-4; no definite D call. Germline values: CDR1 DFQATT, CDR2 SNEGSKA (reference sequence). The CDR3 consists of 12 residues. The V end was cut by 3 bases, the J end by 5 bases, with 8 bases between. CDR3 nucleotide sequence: TGCAGTGCTAGCCCCCTAGAAAACATTCAGTACTTC. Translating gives CSASPLENIQYF.

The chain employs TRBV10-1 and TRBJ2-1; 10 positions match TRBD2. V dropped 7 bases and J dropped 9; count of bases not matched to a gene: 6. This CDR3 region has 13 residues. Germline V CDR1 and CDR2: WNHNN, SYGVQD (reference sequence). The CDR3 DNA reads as TGCGCCAGCACTAGCGGGAGTTCAAGTGAGCAGTTCTTC. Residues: CASTSGSSSEQFF.

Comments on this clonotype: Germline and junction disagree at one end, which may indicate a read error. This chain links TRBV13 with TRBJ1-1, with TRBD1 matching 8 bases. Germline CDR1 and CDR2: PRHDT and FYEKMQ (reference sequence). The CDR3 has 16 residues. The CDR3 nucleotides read TGTGCCAGCAGCTTAACCGGGACAGGCGGTAACACTCAAGCTTTCTTT. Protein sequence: CASSLTGTGGNTQAFF.

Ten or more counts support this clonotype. The CDR3 DNA follows: TGTGCCAGCAGTGAAAGGTGGGAGGGGTACACTGAAGCTTTCTTT. Translated: CASSERWEGYTEAFF. The chain combines TRBV2 with TRBJ1-1; D possibly corresponds to TRBD1 (5 bases). The CDR3 has 15 amino acids. The germline gives CDR1 SNHLY, CDR2 FYNNEI. The V end was cut by 2 bases, the J end by 3 bases, with 13 bases between.

CDR3 in amino acids: CASSNTVSYGYTF. CDR3 in DNA: TGTGCCAGCAGCAACACAGTTTCCTATGGCTACACCTTC. The chain recombines TRBV5-6 with TRBJ1-2; D ambiguous. Germline V gives CDR1 SGHDT, CDR2 YYEEEE. Trimming shortened V by 4 bases and J by 4 bases, and 11 bases separated the two germline ends. The CDR3 runs to 13 residues.

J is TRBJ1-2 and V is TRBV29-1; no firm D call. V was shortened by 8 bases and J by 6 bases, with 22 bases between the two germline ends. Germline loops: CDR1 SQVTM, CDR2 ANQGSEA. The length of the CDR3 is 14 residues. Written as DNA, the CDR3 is TGCAGCCTAACCGGGGATGCGGGTATCAATGGCTACACCTTC. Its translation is CSLTGDAGINGYTF.

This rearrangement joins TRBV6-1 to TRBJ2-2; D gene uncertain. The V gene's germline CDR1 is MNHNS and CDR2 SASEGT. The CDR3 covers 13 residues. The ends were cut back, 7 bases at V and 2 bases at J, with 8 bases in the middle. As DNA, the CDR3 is TGTGCCAGCACCCCGGGTAACACCGGGGAGCTGTTTTTT. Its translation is CASTPGNTGELFF.

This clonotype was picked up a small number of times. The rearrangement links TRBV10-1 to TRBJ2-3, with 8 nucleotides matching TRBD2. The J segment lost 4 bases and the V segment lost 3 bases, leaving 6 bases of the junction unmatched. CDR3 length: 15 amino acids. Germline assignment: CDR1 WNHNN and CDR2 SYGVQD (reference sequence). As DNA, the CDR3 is TGCGCCAGCAGTGAAGGTCTAGCGGGTTCAGATACGCAGTATTTT. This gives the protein CASSEGLAGSDTQYF.

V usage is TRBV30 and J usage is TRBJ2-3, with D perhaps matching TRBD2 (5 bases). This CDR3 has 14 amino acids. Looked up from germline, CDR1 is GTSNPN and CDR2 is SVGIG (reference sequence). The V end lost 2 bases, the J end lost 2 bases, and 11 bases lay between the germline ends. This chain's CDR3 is CAWSLGIVTDTQYF. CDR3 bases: TGTGCCTGGAGTCTCGGGATAGTCACAGATACGCAGTATTTT. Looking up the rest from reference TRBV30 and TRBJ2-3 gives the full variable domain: SQTIHQWPATLVQPVGSPLSLECTVEGTSNPNLYWYRQAAGRGLQLLFYSVGIGQISSEVPQNLSASRPQDRQFILSSKKLLLSDSGFYLCAWSLGIVTDTQYFGPGTRLTVL.

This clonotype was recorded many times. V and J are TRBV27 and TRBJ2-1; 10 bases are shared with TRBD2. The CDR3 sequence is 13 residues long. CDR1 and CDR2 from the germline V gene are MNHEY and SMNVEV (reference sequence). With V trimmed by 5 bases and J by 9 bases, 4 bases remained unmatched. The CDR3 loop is CASSVVAGGEQFF. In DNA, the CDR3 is TGTGCCAGCAGTGTGGTAGCGGGAGGTGAGCAGTTCTTC.

The CDR3 here is CASTPVREGNEQFF. As DNA, the CDR3 is TGTGCCAGCACCCCGGTACGGGAGGGCAATGAGCAGTTCTTC. V and J are TRBV11-1 and TRBJ2-1; 8 nucleotides match TRBD2. Germline trimming cut 7 bases from V and 6 bases from J; bases unmatched to any gene: 8. CDR1 and CDR2 from the germline V gene are SGHAT and FQDESV (reference sequence). The CDR3 consists of 14 residues.

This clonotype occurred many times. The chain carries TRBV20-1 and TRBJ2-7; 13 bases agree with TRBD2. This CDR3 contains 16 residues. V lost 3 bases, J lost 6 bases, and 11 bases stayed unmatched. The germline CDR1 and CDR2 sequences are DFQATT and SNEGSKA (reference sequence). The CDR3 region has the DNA TGCAGTGCTAGTTCCGGACTAGCGGGAGTGCGGAGCGAGCAGTACTTC. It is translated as CSASSGLAGVRSEQYF.

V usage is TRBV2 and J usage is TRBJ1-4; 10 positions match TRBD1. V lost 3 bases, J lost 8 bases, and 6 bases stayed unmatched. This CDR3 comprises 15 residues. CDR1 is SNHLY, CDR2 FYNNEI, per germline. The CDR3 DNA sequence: TGTGCCAGCAGTGAGGGGACAGGGGCGCGCGAAAAACTGTTTTTT. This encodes CASSEGTGAREKLFF. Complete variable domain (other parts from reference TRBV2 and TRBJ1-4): EPEVTQTPSHQVTQMGQEVILRCVPISNHLYFYWYRQILGQKVEFLVSFYNNEISEKSEIFDDQFSVERPDGSNFTLKIRSTKLEDSAMYFCASSEGTGAREKLFFGSGTQLSVL.

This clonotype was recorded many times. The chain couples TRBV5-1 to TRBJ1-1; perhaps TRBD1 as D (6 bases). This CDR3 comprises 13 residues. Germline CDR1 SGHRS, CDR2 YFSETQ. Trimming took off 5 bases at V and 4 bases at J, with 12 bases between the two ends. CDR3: CASRPTGGTEAFF. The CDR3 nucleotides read TGCGCCAGCAGACCGACAGGAGGCACTGAAGCTTTCTTT.

The CDR3 sequence is CASSLGAGNSPLHF. The CDR3 DNA is TGTGCCAGCAGTTTAGGGGCTGGCAATTCACCCCTCCACTTT. The rearrangement joins TRBV27 to TRBJ1-6; possibly TRBD1 for D (5 bases). V was clipped by 2 bases and J by 7 bases, with 9 bases between them. The CDR3 totals 14 residues. Germline loops: CDR1 MNHEY, CDR2 SMNVEV (reference sequence).

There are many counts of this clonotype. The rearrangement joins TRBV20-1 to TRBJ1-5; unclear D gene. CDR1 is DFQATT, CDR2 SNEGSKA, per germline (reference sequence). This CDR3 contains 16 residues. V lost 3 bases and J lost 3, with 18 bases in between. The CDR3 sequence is CSAREAERAVNQPQHF. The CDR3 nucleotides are TGCAGTGCTAGGGAAGCGGAACGGGCAGTCAATCAGCCCCAGCATTTT.

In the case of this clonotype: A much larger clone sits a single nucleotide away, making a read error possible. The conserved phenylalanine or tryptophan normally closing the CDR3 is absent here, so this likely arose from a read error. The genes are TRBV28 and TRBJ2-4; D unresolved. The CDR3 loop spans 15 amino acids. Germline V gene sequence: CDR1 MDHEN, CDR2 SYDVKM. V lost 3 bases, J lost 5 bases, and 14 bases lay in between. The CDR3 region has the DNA TGTGCCAGCAGTTTTGTGGCCCCCTCACAAAACATTCAGTACCTC. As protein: CASSFVAPSQNIQYL.

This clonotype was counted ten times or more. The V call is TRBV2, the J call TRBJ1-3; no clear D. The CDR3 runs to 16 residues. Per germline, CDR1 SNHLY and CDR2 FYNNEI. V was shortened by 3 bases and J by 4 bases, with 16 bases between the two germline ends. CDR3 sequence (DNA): TGTGCCAGCAGTGATACTTCGCCAATTTTGGGAAACACCATATATTTT. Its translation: CASSDTSPILGNTIYF.

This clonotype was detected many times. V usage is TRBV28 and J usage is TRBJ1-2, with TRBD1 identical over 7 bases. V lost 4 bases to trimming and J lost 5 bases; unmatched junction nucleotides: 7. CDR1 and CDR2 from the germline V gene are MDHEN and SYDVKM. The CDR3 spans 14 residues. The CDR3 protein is CASSYPTTGYGYTF. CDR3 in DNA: TGTGCCAGCAGTTATCCCACGACAGGGTATGGCTACACCTTC.

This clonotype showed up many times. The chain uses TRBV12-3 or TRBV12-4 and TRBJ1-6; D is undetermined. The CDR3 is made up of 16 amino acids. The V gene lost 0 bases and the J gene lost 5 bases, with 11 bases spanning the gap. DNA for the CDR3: TGTGCCAGCAGTTTAGCGTCCGGAGGAAATAATTCACCCCTCCACTTT. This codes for CASSLASGGNNSPLHF.

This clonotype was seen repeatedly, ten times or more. The CDR3 nucleotides are TGTGCCAGCAGCCAACGACAGGACAGTAACTATGGCTACACCTTC. It yields the protein CASSQRQDSNYGYTF. This chain uses TRBV5-5 with TRBJ1-2; a possible D gene is TRBD1 (6 bases). The V end lost 4 bases, the J end lost 1 base, and 14 bases lay between the germline ends. This CDR3 has 15 amino acids. Germline CDR1 and CDR2: SGHKS and YYEKEE (reference sequence). The full variable domain, rest sourced from reference TRBV5-5 and TRBJ1-2, is DAGVTQSPTHLIKTRGQQVTLRCSPISGHKSVSWYQQVLGQGPQFIFQYYEKEERGRGNFPDRFSARQFPNYSSELNVNALLLGDSALYLCASSQRQDSNYGYTFGSGTRLTVV.

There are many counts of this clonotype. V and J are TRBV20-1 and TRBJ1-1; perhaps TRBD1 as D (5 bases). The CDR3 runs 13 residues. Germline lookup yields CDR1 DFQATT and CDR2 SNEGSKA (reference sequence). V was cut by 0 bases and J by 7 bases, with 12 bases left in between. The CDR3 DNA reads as TGCAGTGCTAGAGACGACAGCCGACTTGAAGCTTTCTTT. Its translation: CSARDDSRLEAFF.

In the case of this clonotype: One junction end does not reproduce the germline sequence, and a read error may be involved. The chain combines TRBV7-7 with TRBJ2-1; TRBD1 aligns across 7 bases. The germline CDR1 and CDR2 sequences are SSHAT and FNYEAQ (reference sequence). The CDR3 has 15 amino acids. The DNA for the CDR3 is TGTGCTAGCAGCTCGTCCGGGACAGACAACAATGAGCAGTTCTTC. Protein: CASSSSGTDNNEQFF.

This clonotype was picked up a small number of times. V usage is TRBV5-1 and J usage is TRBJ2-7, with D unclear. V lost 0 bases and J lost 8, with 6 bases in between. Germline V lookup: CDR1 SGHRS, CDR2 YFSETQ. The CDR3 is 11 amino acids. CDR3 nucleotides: TGCGCCAGCAGCTTGGAAGGCAAGCAGTACTTC. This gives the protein CASSLEGKQYF.

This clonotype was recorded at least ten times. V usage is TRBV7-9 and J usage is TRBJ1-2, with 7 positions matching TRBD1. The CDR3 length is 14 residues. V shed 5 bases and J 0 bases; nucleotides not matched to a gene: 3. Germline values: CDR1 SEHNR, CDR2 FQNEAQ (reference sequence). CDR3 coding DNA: TGTGCCAGCAGCCAAGGGACAGCTAACTATGGCTACACCTTC. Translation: CASSQGTANYGYTF.

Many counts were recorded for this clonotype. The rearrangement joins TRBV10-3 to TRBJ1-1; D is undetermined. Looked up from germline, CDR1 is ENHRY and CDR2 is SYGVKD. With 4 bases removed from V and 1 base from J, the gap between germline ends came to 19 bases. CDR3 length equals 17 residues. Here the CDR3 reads CAISASPGLRENTEAFF. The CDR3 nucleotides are TGTGCCATCAGTGCCTCCCCGGGCCTCCGGGAGAACACTGAAGCTTTCTTT.